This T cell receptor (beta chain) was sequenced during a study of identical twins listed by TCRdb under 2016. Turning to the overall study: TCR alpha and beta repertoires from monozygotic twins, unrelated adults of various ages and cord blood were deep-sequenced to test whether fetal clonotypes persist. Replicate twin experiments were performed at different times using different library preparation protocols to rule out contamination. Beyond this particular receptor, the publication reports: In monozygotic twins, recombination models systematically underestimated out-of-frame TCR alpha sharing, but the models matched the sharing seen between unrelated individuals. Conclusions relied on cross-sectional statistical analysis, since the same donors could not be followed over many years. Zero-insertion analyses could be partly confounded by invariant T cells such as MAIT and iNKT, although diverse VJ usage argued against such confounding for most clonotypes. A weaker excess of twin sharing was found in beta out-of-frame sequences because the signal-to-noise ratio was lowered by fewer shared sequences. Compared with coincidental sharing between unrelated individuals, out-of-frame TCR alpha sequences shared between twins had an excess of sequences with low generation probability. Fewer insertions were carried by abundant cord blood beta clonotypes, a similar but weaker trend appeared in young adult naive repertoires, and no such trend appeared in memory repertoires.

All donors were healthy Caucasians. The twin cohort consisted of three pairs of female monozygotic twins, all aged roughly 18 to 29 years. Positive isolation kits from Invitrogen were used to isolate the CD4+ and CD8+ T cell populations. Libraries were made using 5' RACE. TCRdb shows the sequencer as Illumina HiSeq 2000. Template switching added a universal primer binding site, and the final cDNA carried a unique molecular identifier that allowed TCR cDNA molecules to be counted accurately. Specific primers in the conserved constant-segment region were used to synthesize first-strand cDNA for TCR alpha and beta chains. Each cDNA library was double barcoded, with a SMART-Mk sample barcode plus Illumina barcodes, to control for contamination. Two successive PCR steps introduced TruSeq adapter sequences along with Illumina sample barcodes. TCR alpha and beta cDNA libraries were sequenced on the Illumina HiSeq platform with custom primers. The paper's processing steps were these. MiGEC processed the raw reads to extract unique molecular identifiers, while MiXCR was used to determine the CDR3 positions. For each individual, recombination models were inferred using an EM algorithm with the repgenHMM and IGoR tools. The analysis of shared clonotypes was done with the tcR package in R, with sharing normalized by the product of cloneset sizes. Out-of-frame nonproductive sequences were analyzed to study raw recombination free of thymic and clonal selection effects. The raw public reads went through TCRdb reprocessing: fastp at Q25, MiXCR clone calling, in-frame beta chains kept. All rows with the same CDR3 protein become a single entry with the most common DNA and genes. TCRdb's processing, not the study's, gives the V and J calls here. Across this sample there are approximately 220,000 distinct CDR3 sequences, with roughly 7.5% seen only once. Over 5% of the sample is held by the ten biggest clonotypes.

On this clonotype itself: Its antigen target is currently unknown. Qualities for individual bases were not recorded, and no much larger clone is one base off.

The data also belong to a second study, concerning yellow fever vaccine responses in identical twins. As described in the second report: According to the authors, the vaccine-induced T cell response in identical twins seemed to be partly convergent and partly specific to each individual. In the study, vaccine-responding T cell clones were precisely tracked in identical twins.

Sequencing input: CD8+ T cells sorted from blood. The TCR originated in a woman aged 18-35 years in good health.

The sequenced DNA is TGTGCCAGCAGCTTTTGGGACAGGGGGCTCGATGAGCAGTTCTTC. Translated, it reads CASSFWDRGLDEQFF. Recombination linked TRBV5-5 to TRBJ2-1, with TRBD1 matching 12 junction bases. Taken from the germline V gene (reference sequence), the CDR1 and CDR2 loops are SGHKS and YYEKEE. Clipping removes 2 bases from V and 8 bases from J, with 5 as the unmatched junction base count. The CDR3 runs 15 residues from the cysteine to the phenylalanine. Of the read, only the CDR3 DNA is kept; its 45 bases are in frame from base 1.